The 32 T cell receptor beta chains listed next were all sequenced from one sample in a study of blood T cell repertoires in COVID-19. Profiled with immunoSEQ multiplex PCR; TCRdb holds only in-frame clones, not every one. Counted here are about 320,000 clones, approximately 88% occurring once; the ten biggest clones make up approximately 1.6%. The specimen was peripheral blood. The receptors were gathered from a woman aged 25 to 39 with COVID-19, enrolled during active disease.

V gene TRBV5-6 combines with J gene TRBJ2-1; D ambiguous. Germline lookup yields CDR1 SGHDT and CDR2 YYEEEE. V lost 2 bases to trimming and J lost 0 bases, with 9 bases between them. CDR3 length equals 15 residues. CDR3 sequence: CASSLQSSSYNEQFF. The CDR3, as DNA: TGTGCCAGCAGCTTACAGTCCAGCTCCTACAATGAGCAGTTCTTC.

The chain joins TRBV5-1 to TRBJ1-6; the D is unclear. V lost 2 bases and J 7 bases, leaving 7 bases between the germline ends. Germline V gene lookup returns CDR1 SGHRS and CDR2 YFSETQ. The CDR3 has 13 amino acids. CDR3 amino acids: CASSLRENSPLHF. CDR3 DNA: TGCGCCAGCAGCTTACGAGAAAATTCACCCCTCCACTTT.

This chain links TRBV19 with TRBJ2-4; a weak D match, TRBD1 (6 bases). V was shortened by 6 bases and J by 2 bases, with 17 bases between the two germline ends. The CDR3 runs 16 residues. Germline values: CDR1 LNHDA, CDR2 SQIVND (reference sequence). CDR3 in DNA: TGTGCCAGTAGACCAACAGGGTTCGTATCCAAAAACATTCAGTACTTC. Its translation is CASRPTGFVSKNIQYF.

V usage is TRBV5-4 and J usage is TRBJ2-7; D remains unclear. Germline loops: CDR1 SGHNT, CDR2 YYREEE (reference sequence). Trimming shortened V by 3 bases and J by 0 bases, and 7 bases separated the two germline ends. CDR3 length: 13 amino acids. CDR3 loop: CASSSISSYEQYF. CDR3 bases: TGTGCCAGCAGCTCGATTAGCTCCTACGAGCAGTACTTC.

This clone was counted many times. CDR3 amino acids: CASSLFSPGQGFMNTEAFF. CDR3 nucleotide sequence: TGTGCCAGCAGTTTATTCTCCCCGGGACAGGGGTTCATGAACACTGAAGCTTTCTTT. The V and J genes are TRBV27 and TRBJ1-1, with 10 nucleotides matching TRBD1. CDR1 MNHEY and CDR2 SMNVEV come from the germline V gene (reference sequence). The CDR3 sequence is 19 residues long. J was trimmed by 0 bases and V by 1 base; bases with no gene match: 11.

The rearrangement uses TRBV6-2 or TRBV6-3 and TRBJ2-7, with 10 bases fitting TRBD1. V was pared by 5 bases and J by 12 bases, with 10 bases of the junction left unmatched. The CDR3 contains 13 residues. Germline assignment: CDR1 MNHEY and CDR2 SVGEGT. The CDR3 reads CASSPQDRGNPYV. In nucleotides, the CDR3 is TGTGCCAGCAGTCCACAGGACAGGGGGAATCCGTACGTC.

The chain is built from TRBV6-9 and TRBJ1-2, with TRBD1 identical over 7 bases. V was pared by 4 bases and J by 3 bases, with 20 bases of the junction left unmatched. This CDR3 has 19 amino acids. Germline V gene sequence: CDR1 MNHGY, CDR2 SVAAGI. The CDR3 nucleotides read TGTGCCAGCAGTTTCCCCTACCTAGACAGGGACCTAAAATACTATGGCTACACCTTC. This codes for CASSFPYLDRDLKYYGYTF.

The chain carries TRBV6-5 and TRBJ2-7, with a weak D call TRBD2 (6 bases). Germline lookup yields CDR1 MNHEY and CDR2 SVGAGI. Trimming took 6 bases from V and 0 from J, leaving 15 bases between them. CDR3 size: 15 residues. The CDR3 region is CASSATRGVSYEQYF. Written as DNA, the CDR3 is TGTGCCAGCAGCGCGACGCGCGGGGTCTCCTACGAGCAGTACTTC.

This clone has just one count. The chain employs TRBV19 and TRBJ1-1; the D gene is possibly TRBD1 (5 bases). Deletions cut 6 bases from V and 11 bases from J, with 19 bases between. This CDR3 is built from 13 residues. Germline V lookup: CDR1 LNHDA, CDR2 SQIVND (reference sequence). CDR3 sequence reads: CASRSGTVLRAFF. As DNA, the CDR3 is TGTGCCAGTAGGAGCGGGACGGTTCTTCGGGCTTTCTTT.

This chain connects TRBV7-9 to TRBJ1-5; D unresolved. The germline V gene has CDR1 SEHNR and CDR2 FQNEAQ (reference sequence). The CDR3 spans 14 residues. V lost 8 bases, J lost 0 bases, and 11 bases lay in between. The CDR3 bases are TGTGCCAGCTCCCGGGGATATAGCAATCAGCCCCAGCATTTT. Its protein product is CASSRGYSNQPQHF.

The CDR3 here is CASSIRTGPNSYNSPLHF. In DNA form, the CDR3 reads TGTGCCAGTAGTATTCGGACAGGCCCAAACTCCTATAATTCACCCCTCCACTTT. This chain connects TRBV19 to TRBJ1-6; 7 positions match TRBD1. The V gene's germline CDR1 is LNHDA and CDR2 SQIVND (reference sequence). V lost 3 bases, J lost 0 bases, and 8 bases stayed unmatched. The CDR3 loop spans 18 amino acids.

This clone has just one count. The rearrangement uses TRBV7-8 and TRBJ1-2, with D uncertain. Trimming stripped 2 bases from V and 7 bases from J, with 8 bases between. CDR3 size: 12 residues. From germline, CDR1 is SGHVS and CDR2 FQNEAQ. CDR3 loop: CASSLSGRGYTF. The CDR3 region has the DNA TGTGCCAGCAGCTTATCGGGTCGTGGCTACACCTTC. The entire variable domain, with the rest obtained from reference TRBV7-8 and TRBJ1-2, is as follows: GAGVSQSPRYKVAKRGQDVALRCDPISGHVSLFWYQQALGQGPEFLTYFQNEAQLDKSGLPSDRFFAERPEGSVSTLKIQRTQQEDSAVYLCASSLSGRGYTFGSGTRLTVV.

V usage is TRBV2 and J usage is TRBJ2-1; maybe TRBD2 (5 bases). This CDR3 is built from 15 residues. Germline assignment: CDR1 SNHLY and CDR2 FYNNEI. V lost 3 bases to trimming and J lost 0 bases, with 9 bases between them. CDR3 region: CASSDSLASYNEQFF. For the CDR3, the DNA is TGTGCCAGCAGTGACTCGCTAGCCTCCTACAATGAGCAGTTCTTC.

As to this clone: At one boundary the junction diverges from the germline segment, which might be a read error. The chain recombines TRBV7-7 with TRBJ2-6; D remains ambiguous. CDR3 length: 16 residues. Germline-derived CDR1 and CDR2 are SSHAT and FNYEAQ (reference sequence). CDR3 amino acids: CASSLAKELGANVLTF. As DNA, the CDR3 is TGTGCTAGCAGCTTAGCAAAGGAGTTAGGGGCCAACGTCCTGACTTTC.

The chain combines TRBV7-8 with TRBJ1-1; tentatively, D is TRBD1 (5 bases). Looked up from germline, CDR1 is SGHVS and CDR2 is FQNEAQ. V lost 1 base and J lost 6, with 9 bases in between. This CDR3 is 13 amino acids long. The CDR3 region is CASSLGRVAEAFF. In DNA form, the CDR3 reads TGTGCCAGCAGCTTAGGCAGGGTCGCTGAAGCTTTCTTT.

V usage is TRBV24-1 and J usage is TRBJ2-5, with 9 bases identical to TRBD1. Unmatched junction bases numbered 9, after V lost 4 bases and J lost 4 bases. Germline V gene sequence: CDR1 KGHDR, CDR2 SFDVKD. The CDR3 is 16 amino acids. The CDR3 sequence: CATSDPTTGGSETQYF. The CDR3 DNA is TGTGCCACCAGTGACCCCACCACAGGGGGCTCAGAGACCCAGTACTTC.

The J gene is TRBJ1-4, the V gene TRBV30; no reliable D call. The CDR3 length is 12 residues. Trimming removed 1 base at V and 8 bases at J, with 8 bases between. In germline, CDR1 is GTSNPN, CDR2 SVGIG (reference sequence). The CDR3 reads CAWSESAEKLFF. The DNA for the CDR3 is TGTGCCTGGAGTGAAAGCGCGGAAAAACTGTTTTTT.

The chain's CDR3 is CASSFWTGEAFF. CDR3 nucleotides: TGTGCCAGCAGTTTCTGGACAGGGGAAGCTTTCTTT. The genes are TRBV12-3 or TRBV12-4 and TRBJ1-1; TRBD1 aligns across 8 bases. CDR3 size: 12 residues. Trimming took 3 bases from V and 8 from J; bases not matched to a gene: 2.

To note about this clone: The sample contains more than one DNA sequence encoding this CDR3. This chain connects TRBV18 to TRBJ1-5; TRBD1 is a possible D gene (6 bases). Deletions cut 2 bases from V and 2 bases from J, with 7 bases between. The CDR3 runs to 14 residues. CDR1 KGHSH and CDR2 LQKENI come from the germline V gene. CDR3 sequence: CASSPGGGNQPQHF. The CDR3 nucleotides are TGTGCCAGCTCACCAGGGGGCGGCAATCAGCCCCAGCATTTT.

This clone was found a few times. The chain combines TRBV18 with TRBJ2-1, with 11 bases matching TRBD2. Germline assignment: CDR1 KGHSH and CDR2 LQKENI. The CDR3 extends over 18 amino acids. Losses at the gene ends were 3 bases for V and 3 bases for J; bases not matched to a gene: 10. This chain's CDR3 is CASSPSGLAGGRYNEQFF. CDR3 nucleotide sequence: TGTGCCAGCTCACCTAGTGGGCTAGCGGGGGGCCGCTACAATGAGCAGTTCTTC. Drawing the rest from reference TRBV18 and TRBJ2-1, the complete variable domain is NAGVMQNPRHLVRRRGQEARLRCSPMKGHSHVYWYRQLPEEGLKFMVYLQKENIIDESGMPKERFSAEFPKEGPSILRIQQVVRGDSAAYFCASSPSGLAGGRYNEQFFGPGTRLTVL.

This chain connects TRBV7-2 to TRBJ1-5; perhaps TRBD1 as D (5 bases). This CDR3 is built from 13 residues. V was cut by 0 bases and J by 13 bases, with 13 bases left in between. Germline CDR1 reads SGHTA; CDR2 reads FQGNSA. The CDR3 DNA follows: TGTGCCAGCAGCTTAGCCGGCGGGGACCCTCAGCATTTT. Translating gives CASSLAGGDPQHF.

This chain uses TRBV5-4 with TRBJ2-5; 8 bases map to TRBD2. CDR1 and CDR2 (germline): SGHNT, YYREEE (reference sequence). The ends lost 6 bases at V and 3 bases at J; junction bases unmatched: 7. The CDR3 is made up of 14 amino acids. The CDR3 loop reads CASTLSGAEETQYF. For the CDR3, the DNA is TGTGCCAGCACCCTTAGCGGGGCTGAAGAGACCCAGTACTTC.

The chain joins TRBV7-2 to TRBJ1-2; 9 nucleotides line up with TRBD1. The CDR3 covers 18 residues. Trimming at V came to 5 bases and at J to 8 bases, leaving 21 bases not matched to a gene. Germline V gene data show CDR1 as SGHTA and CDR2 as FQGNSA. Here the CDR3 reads CASSPNHGTGITRRGYTF. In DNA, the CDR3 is TGTGCCAGCAGCCCCAATCATGGGACAGGGATCACCCGTAGGGGCTACACCTTC.

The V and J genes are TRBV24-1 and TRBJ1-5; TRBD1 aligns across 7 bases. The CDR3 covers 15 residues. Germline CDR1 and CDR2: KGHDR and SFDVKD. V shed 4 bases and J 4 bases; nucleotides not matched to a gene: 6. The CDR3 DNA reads TGTGCCACCAGTGACCATACAGGGGTAAATCAGCCCCAGCATTTT. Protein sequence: CATSDHTGVNQPQHF.

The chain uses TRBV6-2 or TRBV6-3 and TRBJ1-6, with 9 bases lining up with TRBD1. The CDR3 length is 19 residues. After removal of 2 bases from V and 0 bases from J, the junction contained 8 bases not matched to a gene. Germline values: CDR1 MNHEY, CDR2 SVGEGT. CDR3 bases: TGTGCCAGCAGTTACCCCACCGGGACAGGGAGCTCCTATAATTCACCCCTCCACTTT. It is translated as CASSYPTGTGSSYNSPLHF.

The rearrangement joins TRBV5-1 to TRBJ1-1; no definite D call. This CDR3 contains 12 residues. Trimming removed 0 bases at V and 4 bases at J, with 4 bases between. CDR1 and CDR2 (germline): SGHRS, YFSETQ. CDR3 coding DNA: TGCGCCAGCAGCTTGGTCAGCACTGAAGCTTTCTTT. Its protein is CASSLVSTEAFF.

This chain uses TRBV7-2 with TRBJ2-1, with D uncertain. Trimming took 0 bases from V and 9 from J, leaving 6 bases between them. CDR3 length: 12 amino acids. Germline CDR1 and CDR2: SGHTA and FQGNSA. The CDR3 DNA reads TGTGCCAGCAGCTTAGCGGGCCTTGAGCAGTTCTTC. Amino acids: CASSLAGLEQFF. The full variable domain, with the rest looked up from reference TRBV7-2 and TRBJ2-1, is GAGVSQSPSNKVTEKGKDVELRCDPISGHTALYWYRQSLGQGLEFLIYFQGNSAPDKSGLPSDRFSAERTGGSVSTLTIQRTQQEDSAVYLCASSLAGLEQFFGPGTRLTVL.

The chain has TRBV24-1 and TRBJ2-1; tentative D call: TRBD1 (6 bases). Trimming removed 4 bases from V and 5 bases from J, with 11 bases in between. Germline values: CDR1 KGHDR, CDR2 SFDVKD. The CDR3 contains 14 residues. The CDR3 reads CATSETGINNEQFF. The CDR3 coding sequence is TGTGCCACCAGTGAGACAGGCATTAACAATGAGCAGTTCTTC.

The CDR3 sequence is CASSAGVDQPQHF. In DNA form, the CDR3 reads TGTGCCAGCTCGGCGGGGGTTGATCAGCCCCAGCATTTT. The V gene is TRBV18, the J gene TRBJ1-5, with D possibly matching TRBD1 (5 bases). V lost 6 bases, J lost 5 bases, and 11 bases lay in between. CDR1 is KGHSH and CDR2 is LQKENI in the germline V gene. The CDR3 has 13 residues.

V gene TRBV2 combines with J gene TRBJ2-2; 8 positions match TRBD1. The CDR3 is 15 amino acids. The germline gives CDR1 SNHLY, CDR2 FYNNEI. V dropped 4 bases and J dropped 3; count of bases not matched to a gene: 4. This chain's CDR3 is CASSVDRVDTGELFF. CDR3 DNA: TGTGCCAGCAGTGTGGACAGGGTCGACACCGGGGAGCTGTTTTTT. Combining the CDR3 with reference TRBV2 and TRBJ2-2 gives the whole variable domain EPEVTQTPSHQVTQMGQEVILRCVPISNHLYFYWYRQILGQKVEFLVSFYNNEISEKSEIFDDQFSVERPDGSNFTLKIRSTKLEDSAMYFCASSVDRVDTGELFFGEGSRLTVL.

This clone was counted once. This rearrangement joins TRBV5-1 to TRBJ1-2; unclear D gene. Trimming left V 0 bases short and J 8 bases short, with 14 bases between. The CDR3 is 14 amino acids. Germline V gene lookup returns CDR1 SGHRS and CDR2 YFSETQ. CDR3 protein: CASSLEGGLSGYTF. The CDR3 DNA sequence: TGCGCCAGCAGCTTGGAGGGAGGGCTTTCAGGCTACACCTTC.

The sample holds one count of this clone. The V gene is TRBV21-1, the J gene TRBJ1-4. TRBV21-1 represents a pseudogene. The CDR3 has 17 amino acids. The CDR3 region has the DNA TGTGCCAGCAGCAAAGGTAGGGGGGGGAAGAGTTGTGAAAAACTGTTTTTT. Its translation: CASSKGRGGKSCEKLFF.